A single sample gave rise to the 5 T cell receptor beta chains below, sequenced in a study (dated by TCRdb to between 2015 and 2016). Libraries were constructed by 5' RACE. Sequencer: Illumina MiSeq. The public reads were quality trimmed at Q25 with fastp and then assembled into clones with MiXCR by TCRdb, keeping productive beta chains. Rows merge per CDR3 protein into single entries with the most common DNA and genes. This sample gives fewer than 50,000 distinct CDR3 sequences in total; 22% of them show up just once. The ten largest make up about 3.9% of the sample. Cells that were CD4+CD25+CD127-/low were isolated as Tregs. Sequenced sample: Tregs sorted from a lymph node. These receptors originate from a female donor with breast cancer.

This clonotype came up many times. The V gene is TRBV9, the J gene TRBJ2-6; a weak D match, TRBD1 (6 bases). Trimming shortened V by 2 bases and J by 0 bases, and 18 bases separated the two germline ends. This CDR3 has 19 amino acids. Per germline, CDR1 SGDLS and CDR2 YYNGEE. The CDR3: CASSVEGGSPSSGANVLTF. The CDR3 DNA follows: TGTGCCAGCAGCGTGGAAGGGGGATCCCCAAGCTCTGGGGCCAACGTCCTGACTTTC.

Notes on this clonotype: A much larger clone lies one base from this, so it may be a read error. The chain recombines TRBV4-1 with TRBJ2-7, with 8 bases lining up with TRBD2. J was trimmed by 3 bases and V by 8 bases; bases with no gene match: 15. Germline lookup yields CDR1 MGHRA and CDR2 YSYEKL. CDR3 length equals 16 residues. The CDR3 DNA sequence: TGCGCCAGCGGCCTTCCAGGGGCGGGAGGCCTCTACGAGCAGTACTTC. This translates into CASGLPGAGGLYEQYF.

This clonotype was seen repeatedly, ten times or more. V gene TRBV12-3 or TRBV12-4 combines with J gene TRBJ2-7; D gene unclear. The CDR3 length is 12 residues. V was shortened by 6 bases and J by 6 bases, with 12 bases between the two germline ends. In DNA form, the CDR3 reads TGTGCCAGCAGCCTGATAGGGTCCGAGCAGTACTTC. This translates into CASSLIGSEQYF.

The CDR3 sequence is CASSLGGATNEKLFF. CDR3 in DNA: TGTGCCAGCAGCCTCGGAGGTGCAACTAATGAAAAACTGTTTTTT. This chain links TRBV6-6 with TRBJ1-4; no clear D gene. V dropped 6 bases and J dropped 0 bases, with 11 bases sitting between them. The CDR3 length is 15 residues. Germline V gene lookup returns CDR1 MNHNY and CDR2 SVGAGI (reference sequence).

This clonotype has just a few counts. The chain has TRBV7-3 and TRBJ1-1, with D unclear. Germline CDR1 reads SGHTA; CDR2 reads FQGTGA. CDR3 length: 13 amino acids. V was pared by 3 bases and J by 1 base, with 6 bases between. CDR3 in amino acids: CASSFRQNTEAFF. DNA of the CDR3: TGTGCCAGCAGCTTTCGTCAGAACACTGAAGCTTTCTTT.